This passage covers 5 T cell receptor beta chains from one sample sequenced in a study of blood T cell repertoires in COVID-19. TCRdb's table, derived via immunoSEQ multiplex PCR, lists solely in-frame clones and lacks some. The sample comprises around 250,000 clones, over 75% of which are singletons, and about 9.1% rests with the top ten. The sequencing sample was made of PBMCs or T cells enriched from blood (not recorded which). These receptors all stem from a woman in her forties or fifties with acute COVID-19.

The chain uses TRBV9 and TRBJ2-6, with D unclear. The CDR3 runs 15 residues. CDR1 and CDR2 (germline): SGDLS, YYNGEE. Trimming left V 4 bases short and J 0 bases short, with 8 bases between. Here the CDR3 DNA reads TGTGCCAGCAGCTTCTCCCTCTCTGGGGCCAACGTCCTGACTTTC. Protein product: CASSFSLSGANVLTF.

The CDR3 nucleotides read TGTGCCAGCAGCTTGGGGGGACAGGGGGCTTTCAATCAGCCCCAGCATTTT. It translates to CASSLGGQGAFNQPQHF. V and J are TRBV5-6 and TRBJ1-5; TRBD1 agrees at 12 bases. The CDR3 is 17 amino acids. V was clipped by 0 bases and J by 3 bases; unmatched bases: 4. Germline lookup yields CDR1 SGHDT and CDR2 YYEEEE.

The gene calls are TRBV7-6 and TRBJ2-5, with D tentatively TRBD2 (5 bases). Trimming removed 0 bases from V and 1 base from J, with 6 bases in between. Germline V gives CDR1 SGHVS, CDR2 FNYEAQ. This CDR3 spans 14 amino acids. For the CDR3, the DNA is TGTGCCAGCAGCTTAGCGGCGGGCCAAGAGACCCAGTACTTC. This gives the protein CASSLAAGQETQYF. The whole variable domain, filled in from reference TRBV7-6 and TRBJ2-5, reads GAGVSQSPRYKVTKRGQDVALRCDPISGHVSLYWYRQALGQGPEFLTYFNYEAQQDKSGLPNDRFSAERPEGSISTLTIQRTEQRDSAMYRCASSLAAGQETQYFGPGTRLLVL.

This rearrangement joins TRBV6-2 or TRBV6-3 to TRBJ1-3; D is perhaps TRBD1 (5 bases). Germline V gene lookup returns CDR1 MNHEY and CDR2 SVGEGT. The CDR3 has 15 amino acids. The V end lost 2 bases, the J end lost 2 bases, and 10 bases lay between the germline ends. CDR3 sequence reads: CASSYHPRAGNTIYF. CDR3 coding DNA: TGTGCCAGCAGTTACCACCCCAGGGCTGGAAACACCATATATTTT.

The J gene is TRBJ2-1, the V gene TRBV7-6; 11 nucleotides match TRBD1. Germline V gene lookup returns CDR1 SGHVS and CDR2 FNYEAQ. This CDR3 spans 15 amino acids. V dropped 2 bases and J dropped 9; count of bases not matched to a gene: 6. The DNA for the CDR3 is TGTGCCAGCAGCTTAAGGGACAGGGGGAAAATTGAGCAGTTCTTC. Amino acid sequence: CASSLRDRGKIEQFF.